A single sample gave rise to the 23 T cell receptor beta chains below, sequenced in a study of T-cell reconstitution after alpha-beta-depleted transplantation in children. For TCRbeta, the library was prepared with unique molecular identifiers. TCRdb itself ran the PCR reads through MiXCR, one entry per CDR3 protein. Seen here are around 370,000 distinct CDR3 sequences, 15% to 20% observed once, and the top ten hold 35% to 50%. Material: PBMCs, mostly from graft donor cells, obtained 360 days after TCRalphabeta/CD19-depleted stem cell transplant. These receptors all come from a male patient aged 2-10 years who had a stem cell transplant for acute lymphoblastic leukemia, so the T cells may come from the graft donor.

A few counts support this clonotype. CDR3 residues: CAISESVLDTQYF. The CDR3 DNA follows: TGTGCCATCAGTGAGTCGGTACTAGATACGCAGTATTTT. J is TRBJ2-3 and V is TRBV10-3, with D unresolved. Germline V gene lookup returns CDR1 ENHRY and CDR2 SYGVKD. This CDR3 contains 13 residues. V was shortened by 0 bases and J by 5 bases, with 6 bases between the two germline ends.

The table lists this clonotype with a few counts. The chain is built from TRBV7-8 and TRBJ2-3; no clear D. This CDR3 has 15 residues. The V end was cut by 5 bases, the J end by 1 base, with 13 bases between. Germline V gene sequence: CDR1 SGHVS, CDR2 FQNEAQ. CDR3 sequence reads: CASSPPLARTDTQYF. The DNA for the CDR3 is TGTGCCAGCAGCCCACCCCTGGCCCGCACAGATACGCAGTATTTT.

This clonotype appeared many times. The V gene is TRBV12-3 or TRBV12-4, the J gene TRBJ2-1; TRBD2 agrees at 10 bases. This CDR3 comprises 15 residues. V shed 7 bases and J 4 bases; nucleotides not matched to a gene: 7. CDR3 DNA sequence: TGTGCCAGCAACCTACTAGCGGGACTTTACAATGAGCAGTTCTTC. Translating it yields CASNLLAGLYNEQFF.

In this sample, this clonotype turned up many times. The J gene is TRBJ1-4, the V gene TRBV28; 7 nucleotides align to TRBD1. V lost 7 bases to trimming and J lost 10 bases; unmatched junction nucleotides: 9. The CDR3 totals 13 residues. The germline V gene has CDR1 MDHEN and CDR2 SYDVKM. For the CDR3, the DNA is TGTGCCAGCACTCGGGACAGTGGGGGAAAACTGTTTTTT. This translates into CASTRDSGGKLFF.

In its sample, this clonotype was seen many times. The chain recombines TRBV9 with TRBJ2-2; D is unresolved. Trimming shortened V by 4 bases and J by 1 base, and 11 bases separated the two germline ends. Per germline, CDR1 SGDLS and CDR2 YYNGEE. The CDR3 has 15 residues. This chain's CDR3 is CASSPRNVNTGELFF. The CDR3 nucleotides read TGTGCCAGCAGCCCAAGAAATGTGAACACCGGGGAGCTGTTTTTT.

V usage is TRBV12-5 and J usage is TRBJ2-5; weak D call: TRBD2 (5 bases). V was trimmed by 1 base and J by 7 bases, leaving 7 bases between them. Looked up from germline, CDR1 is LGHNT and CDR2 is FRNRAP. The CDR3 contains 12 residues. In DNA, the CDR3 is TGTGCTAGTGGTTTGGGAGCGGTGACCCAGTACTTC. Residues: CASGLGAVTQYF.

The chain employs TRBV29-1 and TRBJ2-3; a possible D gene is TRBD1 (5 bases). The germline V gene has CDR1 SQVTM and CDR2 ANQGSEA. The V end was cut by 1 base, the J end by 4 bases, with 18 bases between. The CDR3 covers 16 residues. This CDR3 reads CSVEVGQGFFADTQYF. The CDR3 DNA reads TGCAGCGTTGAAGTTGGCCAGGGATTTTTCGCAGATACGCAGTATTTT.

The chain combines TRBV4-3 with TRBJ2-3; 8 bases align to TRBD2. V shed 3 bases and J 6 bases; nucleotides not matched to a gene: 2. Germline V gene sequence: CDR1 LGHNA, CDR2 YSLEER. The CDR3 is made up of 13 amino acids. CDR3 DNA sequence: TGCGCCAGCAGCCAGGGACTAGTTGATACGCAGTATTTT. This codes for CASSQGLVDTQYF.

This clonotype was seen more than once but under ten times. V usage is TRBV4-3 and J usage is TRBJ2-1; D not certain. CDR1 is LGHNA and CDR2 is YSLEER in the germline V gene. V lost 0 bases, J lost 4 bases, and 13 bases lay in between. The CDR3 covers 16 residues. The CDR3 DNA follows: TGCGCCAGCAGCCAAGACGGGCAAAGCACTTACAATGAGCAGTTCTTC. Its protein product is CASSQDGQSTYNEQFF.

In this sample, this clonotype turned up a few times. This sequence joins TRBV15 and TRBJ2-5; weak D call: TRBD1 (5 bases). CDR1 is LNHNV, CDR2 YYDKDF, per germline (reference sequence). The CDR3 runs to 13 residues. The V gene lost 6 bases and the J gene lost 3 bases, with 11 bases spanning the gap. The CDR3 DNA reads TGTGCCACCAGGGCGGCAGGGAAAGAGACCCAGTACTTC. This encodes CATRAAGKETQYF.

The chain employs TRBV25-1 and TRBJ2-5, with TRBD1 identical over 10 bases. Per the germline V gene, CDR1 is MGHDK and CDR2 is SYGVNS. The trim removed 7 bases at V and 4 bases at J, leaving 9 bases unmatched. CDR3 length equals 15 residues. CDR3: CASTALGTGAETQYF. CDR3 DNA sequence: TGTGCCAGCACTGCCCTGGGGACAGGGGCAGAGACCCAGTACTTC.

The V call is TRBV11-2, the J call TRBJ1-2, with D possibly TRBD1 on 5 matching bases. There are 12 residues in the CDR3. V was clipped by 4 bases and J by 8 bases, with 11 bases between them. Germline CDR1 is SGHAT and CDR2 is FQNNGV. In nucleotides, the CDR3 is TGTGCCAGCAGCTCCAGGGCTAGGGGCTACACCTTC. Protein sequence: CASSSRARGYTF. The whole variable domain, filled in from reference TRBV11-2 and TRBJ1-2, reads EAGVAQSPRYKIIEKRQSVAFWCNPISGHATLYWYQQILGQGPKLLIQFQNNGVVDDSQLPKDRFSAERLKGVDSTLKIQPAKLEDSAVYLCASSSRARGYTFGSGTRLTVV.

The sample holds a few counts of this clonotype. The CDR3 spells CASSPLGPSPSYEQYF. The CDR3, as DNA: TGTGCCAGCAGTCCCCTGGGACCTTCACCCTCCTACGAGCAGTACTTC. V and J are TRBV27 and TRBJ2-7; D might be TRBD1 or TRBD2, each matching 5 bases. The length of the CDR3 is 16 residues. V lost 5 bases, J lost 0 bases, and 17 bases lay in between. Germline V gene sequence: CDR1 MNHEY, CDR2 SMNVEV (reference sequence).

This clonotype was seen a few times. J is TRBJ2-2 and V is TRBV7-6, with D possibly TRBD2 on 5 matching bases. Germline CDR1 SGHVS, CDR2 FNYEAQ. CDR3 length: 13 amino acids. V lost 5 bases, J lost 5 bases, and 9 bases lay in between. CDR3 coding DNA: TGTGCCAGCAGCCTAAGACTAACCGGGGAGCTGTTTTTT. Residues: CASSLRLTGELFF.

The chain recombines TRBV4-3 with TRBJ2-1, with 8 bases lining up with TRBD1. This CDR3 spans 13 amino acids. Germline V CDR1 and CDR2: LGHNA, YSLEER. V lost 4 bases to trimming and J lost 11 bases; unmatched junction nucleotides: 7. The DNA of the CDR3 is TGCGCCAGCAGCCTACAGGACAGGGCCAAGCAGTTCTTC. Residues: CASSLQDRAKQFF.

The V call is TRBV14, the J call TRBJ2-1; D not certain. V lost 0 bases to trimming and J lost 10 bases, with 10 bases between them. Germline assignment: CDR1 SGHDN and CDR2 FVKESK. CDR3 length equals 13 residues. DNA for the CDR3: TGTGCCAGCAGCCAAGAGGTGGGGTGGGAGCAGTTCTTC. Its translation: CASSQEVGWEQFF.

This clonotype was detected a few times. This chain joins TRBV25-1 and TRBJ2-7, with D uncertain. The CDR3 runs to 11 residues. The germline V gene encodes CDR1 MGHDK and CDR2 SYGVNS. Trimming stripped 9 bases from V and 0 bases from J, with 6 bases between. CDR3 in DNA: TGTGCCAGTAGAGGCTCCTACGAGCAGTACTTC. This gives the protein CASRGSYEQYF.

Comment on this clonotype: A much more abundant neighbour one base away suggests this may be a read error. V usage is TRBV4-3 and J usage is TRBJ2-1; 9 bases are shared with TRBD2. This CDR3 has 18 amino acids. The V gene end was trimmed by 4 bases and the J gene end by 8 bases; junction bases not matched to a gene: 18. From germline, CDR1 is LGHNA and CDR2 YSLEER. The CDR3 is CASSPDAAGGVFHDEQFF. In DNA, the CDR3 is TGCGCCAGCAGCCCCGACGCGGCGGGAGGGGTATTCCACGATGAGCAGTTCTTC.

The rearrangement links TRBV29-1 to TRBJ2-7; TRBD1 might be the D (5 bases). V was clipped by 4 bases and J by 2 bases, with 15 bases between them. Germline V gives CDR1 SQVTM, CDR2 ANQGSEA. CDR3 size: 14 residues. The CDR3 sequence is CSVGVGDGTYEQYF. The CDR3 DNA reads TGCAGCGTTGGTGTAGGGGATGGGACCTACGAGCAGTACTTC.

This clonotype was recorded many times. This chain uses TRBV29-1 with TRBJ2-1; TRBD2 matches at 7 bases. V lost 4 bases and J lost 0; bases outside the gene matches: 15. This CDR3 has 18 residues. Germline V gene lookup returns CDR1 SQVTM and CDR2 ANQGSEA. In DNA, the CDR3 is TGCAGCGTTGGGCTCCCCCTTATAGCGGGCAGCTCCTACAATGAGCAGTTCTTC. Protein product: CSVGLPLIAGSSYNEQFF.

This clonotype turned up a few times. The genes are TRBV28 and TRBJ2-7; D call uncertain. The germline CDR1 and CDR2 sequences are MDHEN and SYDVKM. With 6 bases removed from V and 0 bases from J, the gap between germline ends came to 21 bases. The CDR3 runs 17 residues. The CDR3 loop is CASSPLFPAAYSYEQYF. CDR3 bases: TGTGCCAGCAGCCCCCTATTTCCGGCAGCGTACTCCTACGAGCAGTACTTC.

CDR3 DNA sequence: TGTGCCAGCAGTTTTGGGACAGGGGGCGAAGAGGGTAACAATGAGCAGTTCTTC. It specifies CASSFGTGGEEGNNEQFF. This sequence joins TRBV27 and TRBJ2-1; 12 bases map to TRBD1. The CDR3 runs to 18 residues. J lost 5 bases, V lost 3 bases, and 11 bases had no gene match. In germline, CDR1 is MNHEY, CDR2 SMNVEV (reference sequence).

The V and J genes are TRBV20-1 and TRBJ2-7; 13 bases align to TRBD2. The germline V gene has CDR1 DFQATT and CDR2 SNEGSKA (reference sequence). CDR3 length: 16 amino acids. The CDR3 coding sequence is TGCAGCGTTGGACTAGCGGGAGTGATAACCTCCTACGAGCAGTACTTC. It translates to CSVGLAGVITSYEQYF.